The T cell receptor (beta chain) described here comes from a study of naive and memory T cell subsets. The study's findings and limits: TCR transcript changes with activation or differentiation may affect this RNA method.

Ligated cDNA underwent four rounds of PCR with nested alpha and beta constant region primers and SP2. Blood and skin TCR RNA was reverse transcribed with alpha and beta constant primers. TCRdb re-called the UMI-ligation and nested PCR reads through MiXCR, storing one row per CDR3 protein. There are fewer than 35,000 distinct CDR3 sequences in the sample; less than 8.5% occur only once, and approximately 2.8% lies in the top ten. This clonotype was observed many times. Its antigen remains unknown. The treatment: skin biopsy from PPD injection site in Mantoux-positive individual. An oligonucleotide containing a UMI was ligated to the 3' end of TCR cDNA. Unsorted total RNA, roughly 1 to 1,100 ng, was DNase treated before reverse transcription. The specimen comprised skin, sampled from a tuberculin skin test site. The clonotype originates from an adult in good health.

The CDR3 bases are TGCAGCGTTAATGACAGGGAACTGGATGAGCAGTACTTC. Its protein product is CSVNDRELDEQYF. The chain recombines TRBV29-1 with TRBJ2-7; 7 bases agree with TRBD1. The CDR3 sequence is 13 residues long. V was clipped by 5 bases and J by 7 bases; unmatched bases: 11. In germline, CDR1 is SQVTM, CDR2 ANQGSEA.